The clone carrying this TCR beta chain was seen many times. The record originates from a study of T cells in Graves' hyperthyroidism and ophthalmopathy. What was amplified from RNA transcripts were TCR beta CDR3 regions. During a first-round RT-PCR of the TCR CDR3, the HTBI primer set was used. Using its own MiXCR run on the multiplex PCR reads, TCRdb lists one record per CDR3 protein. The sample lists around 620,000 distinct CDR3 sequences, 12% to 15% occurring once. This CDR3 is built from 17 residues. Per the germline V gene, CDR1 is MDHEN and CDR2 is SYDVKM. V was shortened by 6 bases and J by 2 bases, with 23 bases between the two germline ends.

The genes are TRBV28 and TRBJ2-7, with D perhaps TRBD1 or TRBD2 (6 bases each). This sequence was found in a woman aged 18 to 35 with Graves' ophthalmopathy. What was sequenced was blood. The CDR3 DNA reads TGTGCCAGCAGGCCGGGGGCATTAGGCGTGGCCACCTACGAGCAGTACTTC. Amino acids: CASRPGALGVATYEQYF.